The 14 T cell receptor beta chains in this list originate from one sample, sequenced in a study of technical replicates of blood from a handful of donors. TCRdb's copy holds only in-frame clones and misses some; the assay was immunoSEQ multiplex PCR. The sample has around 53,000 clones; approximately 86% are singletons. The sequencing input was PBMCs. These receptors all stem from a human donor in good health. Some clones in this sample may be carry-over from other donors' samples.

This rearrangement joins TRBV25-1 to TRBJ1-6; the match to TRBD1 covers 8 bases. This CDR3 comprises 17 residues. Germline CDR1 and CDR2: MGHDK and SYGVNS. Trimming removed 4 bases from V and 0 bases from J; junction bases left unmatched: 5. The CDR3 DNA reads TGTGCCAGCAGTGCCGACAGGGGAAGCTCCTATAATTCACCCCTCCACTTT. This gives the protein CASSADRGSSYNSPLHF.

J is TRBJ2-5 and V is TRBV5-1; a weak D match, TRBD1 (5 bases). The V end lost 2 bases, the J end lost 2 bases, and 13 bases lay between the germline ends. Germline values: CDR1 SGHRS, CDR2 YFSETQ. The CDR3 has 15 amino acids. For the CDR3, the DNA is TGCGCCAGCAGCTTTCAAGGGGCGGAGCAAGAGACCCAGTACTTC. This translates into CASSFQGAEQETQYF.

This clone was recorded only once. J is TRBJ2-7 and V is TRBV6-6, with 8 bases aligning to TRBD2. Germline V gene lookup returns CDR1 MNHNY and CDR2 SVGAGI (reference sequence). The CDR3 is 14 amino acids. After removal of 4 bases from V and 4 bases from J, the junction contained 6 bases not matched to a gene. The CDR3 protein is CASSLAGSGYEQYF. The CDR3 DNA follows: TGTGCCAGCAGTTTAGCGGGATCCGGTTACGAGCAGTACTTC.

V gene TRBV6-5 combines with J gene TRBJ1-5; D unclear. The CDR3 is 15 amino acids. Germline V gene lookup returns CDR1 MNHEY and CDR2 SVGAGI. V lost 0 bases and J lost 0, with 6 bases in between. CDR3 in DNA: TGTGCCAGCAGTTACTCGAGTAGTAGCAATCAGCCCCAGCATTTT. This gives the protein CASSYSSSSNQPQHF.

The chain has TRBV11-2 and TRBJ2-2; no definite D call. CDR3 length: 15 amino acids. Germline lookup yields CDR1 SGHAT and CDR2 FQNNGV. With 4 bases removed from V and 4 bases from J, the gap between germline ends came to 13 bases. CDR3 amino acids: CASSSIRRSTGELFF. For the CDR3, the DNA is TGTGCCAGCAGCTCGATCAGAAGGAGCACCGGGGAGCTGTTTTTT.

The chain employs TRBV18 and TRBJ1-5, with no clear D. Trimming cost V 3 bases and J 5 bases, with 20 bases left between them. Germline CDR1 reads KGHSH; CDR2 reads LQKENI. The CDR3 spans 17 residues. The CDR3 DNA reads TGTGCCAGCTCACCCTTCCAACACCCCGACGGGGATCAGCCCCAGCATTTT. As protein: CASSPFQHPDGDQPQHF.

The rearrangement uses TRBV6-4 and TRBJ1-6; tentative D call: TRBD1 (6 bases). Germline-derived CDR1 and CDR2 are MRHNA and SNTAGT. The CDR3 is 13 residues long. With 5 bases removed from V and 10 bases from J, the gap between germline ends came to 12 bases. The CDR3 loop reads CASSSGEGSPLHF. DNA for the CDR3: TGTGCCAGCAGTTCAGGGGAAGGGTCACCCCTCCACTTT.

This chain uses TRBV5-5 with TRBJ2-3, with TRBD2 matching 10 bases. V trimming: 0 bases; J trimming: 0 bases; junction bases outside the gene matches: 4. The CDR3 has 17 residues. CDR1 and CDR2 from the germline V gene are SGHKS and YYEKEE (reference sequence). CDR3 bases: TGTGCCAGCAGCTTGGTAGGGACTAGCGCTAGCACAGATACGCAGTATTTT. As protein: CASSLVGTSASTDTQYF.

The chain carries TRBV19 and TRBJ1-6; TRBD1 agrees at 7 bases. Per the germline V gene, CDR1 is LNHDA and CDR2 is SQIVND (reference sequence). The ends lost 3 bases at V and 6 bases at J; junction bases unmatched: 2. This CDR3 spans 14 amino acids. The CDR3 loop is CASSIGTVNSPLHF. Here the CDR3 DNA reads TGTGCCAGTAGTATTGGGACAGTTAATTCACCCCTCCACTTT.

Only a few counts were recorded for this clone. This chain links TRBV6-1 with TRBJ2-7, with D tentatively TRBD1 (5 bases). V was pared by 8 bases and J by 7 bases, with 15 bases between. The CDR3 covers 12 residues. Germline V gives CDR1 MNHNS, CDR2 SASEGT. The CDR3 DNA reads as TGTGCCAGCGGAGCAGGGATTTGGGAGCAGTACTTC. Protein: CASGAGIWEQYF.

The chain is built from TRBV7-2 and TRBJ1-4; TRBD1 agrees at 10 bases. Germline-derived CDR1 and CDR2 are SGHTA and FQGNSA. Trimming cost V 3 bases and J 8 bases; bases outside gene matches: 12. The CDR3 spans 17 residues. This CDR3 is CASSFGPGDRGQEKLFF. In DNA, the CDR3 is TGTGCCAGCAGCTTCGGTCCCGGGGACAGGGGCCAAGAAAAACTGTTTTTT.

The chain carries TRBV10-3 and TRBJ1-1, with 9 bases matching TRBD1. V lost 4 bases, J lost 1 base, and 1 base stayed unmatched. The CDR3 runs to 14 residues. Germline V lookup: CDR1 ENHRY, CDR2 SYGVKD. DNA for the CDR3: TGTGCCATCAGTGGGGACAGGGCGAACACTGAAGCTTTCTTT. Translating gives CAISGDRANTEAFF.

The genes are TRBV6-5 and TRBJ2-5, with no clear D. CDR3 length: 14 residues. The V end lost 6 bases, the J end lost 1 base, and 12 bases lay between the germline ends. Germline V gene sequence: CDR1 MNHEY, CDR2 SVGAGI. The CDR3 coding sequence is TGTGCCAGCAGCATGTCGAAACTCCAAGAGACCCAGTACTTC. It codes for CASSMSKLQETQYF.

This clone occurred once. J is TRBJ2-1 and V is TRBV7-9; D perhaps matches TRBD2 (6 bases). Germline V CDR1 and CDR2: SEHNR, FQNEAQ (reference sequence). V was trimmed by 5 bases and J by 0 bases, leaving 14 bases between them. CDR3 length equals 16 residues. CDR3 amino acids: CASSPRAGSSYNEQFF. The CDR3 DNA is TGTGCCAGCAGCCCCCGAGCGGGTAGCTCCTACAATGAGCAGTTCTTC.